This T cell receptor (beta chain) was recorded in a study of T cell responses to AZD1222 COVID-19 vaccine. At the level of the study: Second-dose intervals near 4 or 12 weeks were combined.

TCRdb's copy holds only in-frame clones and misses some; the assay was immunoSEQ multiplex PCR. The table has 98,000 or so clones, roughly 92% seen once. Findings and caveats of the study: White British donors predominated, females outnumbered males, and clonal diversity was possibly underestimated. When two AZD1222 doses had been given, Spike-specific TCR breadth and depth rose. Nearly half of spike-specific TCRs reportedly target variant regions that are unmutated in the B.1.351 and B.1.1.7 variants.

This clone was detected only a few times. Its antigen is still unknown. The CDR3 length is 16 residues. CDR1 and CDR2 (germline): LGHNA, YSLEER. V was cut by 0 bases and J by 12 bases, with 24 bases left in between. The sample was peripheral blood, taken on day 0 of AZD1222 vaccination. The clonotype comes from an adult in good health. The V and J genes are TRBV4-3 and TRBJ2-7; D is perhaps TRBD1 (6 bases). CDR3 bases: TGCGCCAGCAGCCAAGATATTGTAGGACAGCCCCAAAAGATGTACTTC. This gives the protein CASSQDIVGQPQKMYF.